This T cell receptor beta chain was identified in a study of T cell changes during pregnancy in multiple sclerosis. TCRdb keeps only in-frame clones here, not all; method: immunoSEQ multiplex PCR. The sample consists of tens of thousands of clones, just under 95% of them appearing once. CDR3 length: 15 amino acids. The germline V gene encodes CDR1 MGHDK and CDR2 SYGVNS. V was cut by 5 bases and J by 6 bases, with 19 bases left in between. Sample: peripheral blood, taken in the second trimester of pregnancy. This receptor was taken from a female donor in good health, enrolled as a control in a pregnancy study. The rearrangement joins TRBV25-1 to TRBJ1-1; D gene uncertain. CDR3 DNA: TGTGCCAGCAGTAGAGAGTATGGGGTTAGCGCTGAAGCTTTCTTT. It specifies CASSREYGVSAEAFF.